A single sample is the source of the 20 T cell receptor beta chains below, sequenced in a study of shared clonotypes between healthy human individuals. Produced via immunoSEQ multiplex PCR; TCRdb's table is partial and in-frame only. The table lists approximately 840,000 clones, about 96% of them singletons. Naive-designated CD8 cells lacked CD45RO, were positively enriched for CCR7, and omitted terminally differentiated effector memory CD45RA+ cells. The sequenced sample consisted of naive CD8+ T cells sorted from blood. All receptors derive from a man younger than 40 in good health.

The chain uses TRBV10-3 and TRBJ2-3, with a possible D match to TRBD1 (6 bases). The germline gives CDR1 ENHRY, CDR2 SYGVKD. CDR3 length: 14 amino acids. Trimming took off 3 bases at V and 4 bases at J, with 11 bases between the two ends. The CDR3 region has the DNA TGTGCCATCAGTGACAGGGGCAGCGCAGATACGCAGTATTTT. Translated, it gives CAISDRGSADTQYF.

The J gene is TRBJ2-7, the V gene TRBV7-8; tentatively, D is TRBD2 (5 bases). Germline V gene lookup returns CDR1 SGHVS and CDR2 FQNEAQ. The CDR3 totals 14 residues. Trimming removed 5 bases at V and 3 bases at J, with 14 bases between. CDR3 residues: CASSLSTRDYEQYF. The CDR3 region has the DNA TGTGCCAGCAGCCTCTCTACTAGGGACTACGAGCAGTACTTC.

In this sample, this clone turned up once. The chain couples TRBV28 to TRBJ1-2; D is unclear. The CDR3 covers 11 residues. V was clipped by 5 bases and J by 7 bases, with 8 bases between them. The germline gives CDR1 MDHEN, CDR2 SYDVKM. The CDR3 sequence: CASSTIVGYTF. The CDR3 DNA reads as TGTGCCAGCAGTACGATTGTTGGCTACACCTTC.

The V and J genes are TRBV7-6 and TRBJ2-7; 9 nucleotides line up with TRBD1. J gave up 7 bases and V 5 bases, and 12 bases lay outside the gene matches. Germline V gene data show CDR1 as SGHVS and CDR2 as FNYEAQ. The CDR3 is made up of 15 amino acids. The CDR3 sequence is CASSPKWGQGDEQYF. In nucleotides, the CDR3 is TGTGCCAGCAGCCCCAAGTGGGGACAGGGAGATGAGCAGTACTTC.

The chain has TRBV6-1 and TRBJ2-6, with D perhaps being TRBD1 or TRBD2 (7 bases each). CDR3 length: 19 amino acids. V lost 2 bases and J lost 2, with 19 bases in between. Germline CDR1 MNHNS, CDR2 SASEGT. As DNA, the CDR3 is TGTGCCAGCAGTGAACGGGGGGCGCTGGGGACAGCTGGGGCCAACGTCCTGACTTTC. Translating it yields CASSERGALGTAGANVLTF.

The rearrangement links TRBV10-3 to TRBJ2-7; either TRBD1 or TRBD2 may supply D (5 bases each). Germline V gene lookup returns CDR1 ENHRY and CDR2 SYGVKD. This CDR3 is 16 amino acids long. V was trimmed by 4 bases and J by 0 bases, leaving 16 bases between them. CDR3 in DNA: TGTGCCATCAGTGGGTCCGGGGCAGGTAACTCCTACGAGCAGTACTTC. Its protein product is CAISGSGAGNSYEQYF.

The chain uses TRBV10-3 and TRBJ2-3; D ambiguous. The CDR3 length is 17 residues. CDR1 ENHRY and CDR2 SYGVKD come from the germline V gene. The V end lost 0 bases, the J end lost 2 bases, and 15 bases lay between the germline ends. The CDR3 coding sequence is TGTGCCATCAGTGAGTCCGGTGACTCGGAAATCACAGATACGCAGTATTTT. Its protein is CAISESGDSEITDTQYF.

The chain carries TRBV27 and TRBJ2-1; 11 bases are a match to TRBD2. CDR3 size: 16 residues. Germline CDR1 reads MNHEY; CDR2 reads SMNVEV (reference sequence). The J segment lost 3 bases and the V segment lost 6 bases, leaving 7 bases of the junction unmatched. The CDR3 DNA is TGTGCCAGCAGGGGACTAGCGGAAAGCAACTACAATGAGCAGTTCTTC. Protein sequence: CASRGLAESNYNEQFF.

The chain is built from TRBV7-9 and TRBJ2-1, with no clear D. V shed 5 bases and J shed 4 bases, with 9 bases lying between them. This CDR3 has 13 residues. The V gene's germline CDR1 is SEHNR and CDR2 FQNEAQ (reference sequence). The CDR3 here is CASSPQQYNEQFF. The CDR3 DNA follows: TGTGCCAGCAGCCCACAGCAGTACAATGAGCAGTTCTTC.

This clone has just one count. The chain has TRBV5-6 and TRBJ1-2; D gene uncertain. This CDR3 spans 16 amino acids. V was clipped by 0 bases and J by 4 bases, with 16 bases between them. Germline V gene lookup returns CDR1 SGHDT and CDR2 YYEEEE. DNA of the CDR3: TGTGCCAGCAGCTTGGTAGGTGAAATAATCGGCTATGGCTACACCTTC. The encoded protein is CASSLVGEIIGYGYTF. The whole variable domain, remainder taken from reference TRBV5-6 and TRBJ1-2, is DAGVTQSPTHLIKTRGQQVTLRCSPKSGHDTVSWYQQALGQGPQFIFQYYEEEERQRGNFPDRFSGHQFPNYSSELNVNALLLGDSALYLCASSLVGEIIGYGYTFGSGTRLTVV.

A single count supports this clone. The genes are TRBV5-4 and TRBJ1-4; D not certain. V gave up 5 bases and J gave up 0 bases, with 8 bases separating them. The germline CDR1 and CDR2 sequences are SGHNT and YYREEE (reference sequence). The CDR3 is made up of 14 amino acids. Written as DNA, the CDR3 is TGTGCCAGCAGGGAGACACCAACTAATGAAAAACTGTTTTTT. This codes for CASRETPTNEKLFF. The complete variable domain, with remaining parts taken from reference TRBV5-4 and TRBJ1-4, reads ETGVTQSPTHLIKTRGQQVTLRCSSQSGHNTVSWYQQALGQGPQFIFQYYREEENGRGNFPPRFSGLQFPNYSSELNVNALELDDSALYLCASRETPTNEKLFFGSGTQLSVL.

CDR3 in amino acids: CASSSGSSYNEQFF. The CDR3 DNA reads TGTGCCAGCAGTAGCGGGAGCTCCTACAATGAGCAGTTCTTC. The genes are TRBV28 and TRBJ2-1; 8 bases line up with TRBD2. CDR1 is MDHEN, CDR2 SYDVKM, per germline. The J segment lost 0 bases and the V segment lost 5 bases, leaving 0 bases of the junction unmatched. CDR3 size: 14 residues.

This chain connects TRBV9 to TRBJ1-1; D unclear. With 1 base removed from V and 2 bases from J, the gap between germline ends came to 9 bases. The CDR3 is 14 residues long. The germline V gene encodes CDR1 SGDLS and CDR2 YYNGEE. The chain's CDR3 is CASSVNADNTEAFF. The CDR3, as DNA: TGTGCCAGCAGCGTAAATGCGGACAACACTGAAGCTTTCTTT.

The rearrangement uses TRBV29-1 and TRBJ1-2; D is uncertain. The CDR3 spans 13 residues. The germline CDR1 and CDR2 sequences are SQVTM and ANQGSEA. The V end lost 6 bases, the J end lost 4 bases, and 15 bases lay between the germline ends. CDR3 sequence (DNA): TGCAGCGTCGGGGAGGTACAGCTCTATGGCTACACCTTC. Encoded protein: CSVGEVQLYGYTF.

V usage is TRBV9 and J usage is TRBJ2-2; 11 bases match TRBD2. CDR1 and CDR2 (germline): SGDLS, YYNGEE. The CDR3 has 15 amino acids. The J segment lost 10 bases and the V segment lost 3 bases, leaving 8 bases of the junction unmatched. The CDR3 protein is CASSAPLAGVEELFF. The CDR3 bases are TGTGCCAGCAGCGCCCCACTAGCGGGAGTTGAGGAGCTGTTTTTT. Based on the CDR3 plus reference TRBV9 and TRBJ2-2, the full variable domain is DSGVTQTPKHLITATGQRVTLRCSPRSGDLSVYWYQQSLDQGLQFLIQYYNGEERAKGNILERFSAQQFPDLHSELNLSSLELGDSALYFCASSAPLAGVEELFFGEGSRLTVL.

The chain employs TRBV6-1 and TRBJ2-7; D is uncertain. CDR3 size: 12 residues. Germline CDR1 is MNHNS and CDR2 is SASEGT. V was shortened by 5 bases and J by 2 bases, with 7 bases between the two germline ends. The CDR3 here is CASSSIPYEQYF. DNA for the CDR3: TGTGCCAGCAGTTCGATACCCTACGAGCAGTACTTC.

Details on this clone: A read error may produce the germline difference seen at one junction end. Additional DNA sequences in this sample encode the identical CDR3. This sequence joins TRBV29-1 and TRBJ2-7, with no clear D. Germline lookup yields CDR1 SQVTM and CDR2 ANQGSEA. This CDR3 spans 14 amino acids. The CDR3 DNA follows: TGCAGCGTTGAAGATAGGACGTTTCGCTACGAACAGTACTTC. It encodes CSVEDRTFRYEQYF.

CDR3 region: CASSFRGLLETQYF. CDR3 coding DNA: TGTGCCAGCAGCTTCAGGGGGCTACTAGAGACCCAGTACTTC. The chain carries TRBV7-9 and TRBJ2-5; 8 bases line up with TRBD1. This CDR3 has 14 residues. V shed 3 bases and J 4 bases; nucleotides not matched to a gene: 4. The germline CDR1 and CDR2 sequences are SEHNR and FQNEAQ (reference sequence).

In nucleotides, the CDR3 is TGTGCCAGCAGCTCTCGAGCGGGAGGGCTGTTCAAGCAGTACTTC. This gives the protein CASSSRAGGLFKQYF. The genes are TRBV5-4 and TRBJ2-7, with 10 bases lining up with TRBD2. This CDR3 has 15 amino acids. J lost 8 bases, V lost 3 bases, and 11 bases had no gene match. Germline CDR1 reads SGHNT; CDR2 reads YYREEE (reference sequence). Together with reference TRBV5-4 and TRBJ2-7, the CDR3 gives the full variable domain: ETGVTQSPTHLIKTRGQQVTLRCSSQSGHNTVSWYQQALGQGPQFIFQYYREEENGRGNFPPRFSGLQFPNYSSELNVNALELDDSALYLCASSSRAGGLFKQYFGPGTRLTVT.

The chain combines TRBV28 with TRBJ1-1, with D hard to call. Per germline, CDR1 MDHEN and CDR2 SYDVKM. V lost 6 bases, J lost 4 bases, and 15 bases lay in between. This CDR3 region has 14 residues. CDR3 bases: TGTGCCAGCAGCCTTGGGTCGTCGGCCACTGAAGCTTTCTTT. Translation: CASSLGSSATEAFF.